This record covers a single T cell receptor (beta chain). The antigen remains unidentified. This entry belongs to a study of T cell responses to AZD1222 COVID-19 vaccine. Across the whole study: Pooled samples include second doses given at about 4 or 12 weeks. The study's findings and limits: Spike-specific TCR breadth and depth grew following two AZD1222 doses.

Clones were read by immunoSEQ multiplex PCR, and TCRdb kept only the in-frame ones, dropping some. The sample lists tens of thousands of clones; over 80% were seen once. The starting material was peripheral blood, obtained on day 0 of AZD1222 vaccination. The origin of this receptor is an adult in good health.

This CDR3 reads CASMPGTLLYNEQFF. CDR3 coding DNA: TGTGCCAGCATGCCCGGGACCCTACTATACAATGAGCAGTTCTTC. The gene calls are TRBV6-5 and TRBJ2-1; D tentatively reads TRBD1 or TRBD2 (5 bases each). The CDR3 consists of 15 residues. The germline V gene has CDR1 MNHEY and CDR2 SVGAGI. Deletions cut 7 bases from V and 4 bases from J, with 17 bases between.